This T cell receptor beta chain was captured by sequencing in a study of human T cells and chemical hapten exposure. Study-wide background: DPC at 0.01% went onto the upper back in patch tests, read at 6 days.

As to time point: patch test 3, about 24 weeks after DPC sensitization. The treatment was: therapeutic diphenylcyclopropenone sensitization with weekly scalp DPC. One entry per CDR3 protein results from TCRdb running MiXCR on the RACE reads. The sample lists about 120,000 distinct CDR3 sequences; 10% to 12% were seen once. The V end was cut by 8 bases, the J end by 5 bases, with 12 bases between. Germline assignment: CDR1 SNHLY and CDR2 FYNNEI. CDR3 length: 12 residues. The table lists this clonotype with a few counts. The sequence was obtained from a woman aged 45-60 years with alopecia areata. Some clones in this sample may be carry-over from other donors' samples. The chain has TRBV2 and TRBJ2-5, with D perhaps matching TRBD1 or TRBD2 (5 bases each). Sequencing was performed on whole blood, taken in connection with sensitization to the hapten diphenylcyclopropenone (DPC). The chain's CDR3 is CASERDGETQYF. The CDR3 coding sequence is TGTGCCAGCGAACGGGACGGCGAGACCCAGTACTTC.